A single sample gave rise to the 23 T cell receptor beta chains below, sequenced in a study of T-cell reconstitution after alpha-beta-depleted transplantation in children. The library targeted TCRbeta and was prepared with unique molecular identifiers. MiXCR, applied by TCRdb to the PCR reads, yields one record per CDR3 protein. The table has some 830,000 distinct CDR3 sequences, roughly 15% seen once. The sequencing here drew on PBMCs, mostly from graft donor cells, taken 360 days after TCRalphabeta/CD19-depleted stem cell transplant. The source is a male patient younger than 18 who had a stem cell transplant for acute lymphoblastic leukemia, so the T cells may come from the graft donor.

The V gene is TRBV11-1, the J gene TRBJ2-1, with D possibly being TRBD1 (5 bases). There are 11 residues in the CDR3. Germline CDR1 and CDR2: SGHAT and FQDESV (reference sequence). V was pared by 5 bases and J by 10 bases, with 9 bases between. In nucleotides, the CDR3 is TGTGCCAGCAGCGACCACAGGGAGCAGTTCTTC. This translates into CASSDHREQFF.

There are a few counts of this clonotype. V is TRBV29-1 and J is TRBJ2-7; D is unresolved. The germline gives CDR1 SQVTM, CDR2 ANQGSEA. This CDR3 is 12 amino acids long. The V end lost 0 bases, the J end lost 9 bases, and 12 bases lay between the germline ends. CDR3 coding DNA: TGCAGCGTTGAAGATCTCCAGGCTTTGCAGTACTTC. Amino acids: CSVEDLQALQYF.

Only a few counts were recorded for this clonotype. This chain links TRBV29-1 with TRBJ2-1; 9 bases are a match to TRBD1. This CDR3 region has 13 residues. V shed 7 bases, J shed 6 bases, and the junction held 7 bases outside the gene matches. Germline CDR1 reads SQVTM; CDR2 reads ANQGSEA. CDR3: CSALEQGANEQFF. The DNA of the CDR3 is TGCAGCGCTTTGGAACAGGGGGCCAATGAGCAGTTCTTC.

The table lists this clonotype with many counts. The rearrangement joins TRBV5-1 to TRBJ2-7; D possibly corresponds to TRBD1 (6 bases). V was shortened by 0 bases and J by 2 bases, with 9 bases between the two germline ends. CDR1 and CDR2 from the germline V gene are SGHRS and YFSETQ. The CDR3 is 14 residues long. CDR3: CASSLVDRPYEQYF. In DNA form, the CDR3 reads TGCGCCAGCAGCTTGGTGGACAGACCCTACGAGCAGTACTTC.

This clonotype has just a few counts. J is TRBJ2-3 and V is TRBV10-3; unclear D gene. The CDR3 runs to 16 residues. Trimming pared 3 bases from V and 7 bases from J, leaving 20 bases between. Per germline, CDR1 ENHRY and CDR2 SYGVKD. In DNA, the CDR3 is TGTGCCATCAGTGAAAGCGATTTGGTTACGCGGAATACGCAGTATTTT. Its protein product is CAISESDLVTRNTQYF.

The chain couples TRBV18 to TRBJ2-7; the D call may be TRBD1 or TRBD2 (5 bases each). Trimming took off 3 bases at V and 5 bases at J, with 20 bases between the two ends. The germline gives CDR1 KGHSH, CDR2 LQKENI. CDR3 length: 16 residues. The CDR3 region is CASSPLIGGASHEQYF. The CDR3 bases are TGTGCCAGCTCACCCCTGATTGGGGGAGCTTCCCACGAGCAGTACTTC.

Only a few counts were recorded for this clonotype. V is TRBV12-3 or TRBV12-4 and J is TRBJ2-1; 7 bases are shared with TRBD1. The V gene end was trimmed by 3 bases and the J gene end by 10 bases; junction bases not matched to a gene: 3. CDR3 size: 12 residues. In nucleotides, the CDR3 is TGTGCCAGCAGTTTGACAGGGCGCGAGCAGTTCTTC. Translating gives CASSLTGREQFF.

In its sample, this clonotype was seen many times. The CDR3 protein is CASSLSPSTDTQYF. Written as DNA, the CDR3 is TGTGCCAGCAGCTTAAGTCCTAGCACAGATACGCAGTATTTT. J is TRBJ2-3 and V is TRBV7-3, with no clear D. Trimming cost V 1 base and J 0 bases, with 5 bases left between them. Germline lookup yields CDR1 SGHTA and CDR2 FQGTGA. The CDR3 has 14 amino acids.

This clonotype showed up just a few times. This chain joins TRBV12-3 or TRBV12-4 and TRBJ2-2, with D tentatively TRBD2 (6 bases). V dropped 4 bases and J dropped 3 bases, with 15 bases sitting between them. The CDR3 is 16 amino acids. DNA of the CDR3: TGTGCCAGCAGTTACCCGGGACTCCCCTACACCGGGGAGCTGTTTTTT. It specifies CASSYPGLPYTGELFF.

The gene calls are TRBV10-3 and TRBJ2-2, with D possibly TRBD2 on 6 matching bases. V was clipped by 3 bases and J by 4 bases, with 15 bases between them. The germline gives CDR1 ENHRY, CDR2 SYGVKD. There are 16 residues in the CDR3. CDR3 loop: CAISDAEGIRTGELFF. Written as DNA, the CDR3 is TGTGCCATCAGTGATGCGGAGGGGATTCGCACCGGGGAGCTGTTTTTT.

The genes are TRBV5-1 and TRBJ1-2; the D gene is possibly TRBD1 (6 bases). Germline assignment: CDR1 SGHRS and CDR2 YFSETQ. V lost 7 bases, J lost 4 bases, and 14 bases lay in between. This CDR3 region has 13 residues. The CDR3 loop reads CASEGGGGYGYTF. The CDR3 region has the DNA TGCGCCAGCGAGGGGGGCGGCGGCTATGGCTACACCTTC.

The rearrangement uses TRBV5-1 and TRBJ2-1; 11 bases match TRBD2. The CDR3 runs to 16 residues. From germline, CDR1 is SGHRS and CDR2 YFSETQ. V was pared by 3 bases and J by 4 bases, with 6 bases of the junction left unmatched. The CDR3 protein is CASSSGLAEYYNEQFF. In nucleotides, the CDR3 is TGCGCCAGCAGCTCGGGACTAGCGGAGTATTACAATGAGCAGTTCTTC.

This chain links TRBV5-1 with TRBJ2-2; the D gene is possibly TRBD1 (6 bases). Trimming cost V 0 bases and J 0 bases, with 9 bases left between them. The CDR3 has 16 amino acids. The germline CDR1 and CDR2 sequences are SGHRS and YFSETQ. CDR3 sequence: CASSLEGQANTGELFF. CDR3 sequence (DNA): TGCGCCAGCAGCTTGGAGGGACAAGCGAACACCGGGGAGCTGTTTTTT.

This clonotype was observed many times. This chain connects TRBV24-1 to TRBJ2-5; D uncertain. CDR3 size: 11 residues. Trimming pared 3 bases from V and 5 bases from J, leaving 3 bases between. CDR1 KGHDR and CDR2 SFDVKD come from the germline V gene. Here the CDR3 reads CATSDVETQYF. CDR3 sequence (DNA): TGTGCCACCAGTGATGTGGAGACCCAGTACTTC.

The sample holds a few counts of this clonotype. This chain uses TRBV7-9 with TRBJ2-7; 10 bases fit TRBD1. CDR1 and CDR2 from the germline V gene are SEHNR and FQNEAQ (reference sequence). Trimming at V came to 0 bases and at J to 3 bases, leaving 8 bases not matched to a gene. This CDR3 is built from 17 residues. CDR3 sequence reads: CASSLAPGTGVFYEQYF. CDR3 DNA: TGTGCCAGCAGCTTAGCGCCCGGGACAGGGGTGTTCTACGAGCAGTACTTC.

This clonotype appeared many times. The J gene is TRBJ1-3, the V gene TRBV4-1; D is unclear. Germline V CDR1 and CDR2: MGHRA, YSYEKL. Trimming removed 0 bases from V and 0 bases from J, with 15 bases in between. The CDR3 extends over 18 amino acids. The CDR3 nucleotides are TGCGCCAGCAGCCAAGATAGGACGGTCGGGTACTCTGGAAACACCATATATTTT. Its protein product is CASSQDRTVGYSGNTIYF.

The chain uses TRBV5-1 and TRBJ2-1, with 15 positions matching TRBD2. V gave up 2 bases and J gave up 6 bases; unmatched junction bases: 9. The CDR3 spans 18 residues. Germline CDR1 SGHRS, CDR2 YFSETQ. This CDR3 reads CASSLAGLAGGYGNEQFF. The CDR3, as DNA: TGCGCCAGCAGCTTAGCGGGACTAGCGGGAGGTTACGGCAATGAGCAGTTCTTC.

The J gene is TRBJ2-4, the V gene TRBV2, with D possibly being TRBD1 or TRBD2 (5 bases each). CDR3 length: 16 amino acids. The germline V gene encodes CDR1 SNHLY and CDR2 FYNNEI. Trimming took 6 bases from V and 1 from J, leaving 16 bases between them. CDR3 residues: CASSRPRERAKNIQYF. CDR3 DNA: TGTGCCAGCAGCCGCCCCAGGGAGAGGGCCAAAAACATTCAGTACTTC.

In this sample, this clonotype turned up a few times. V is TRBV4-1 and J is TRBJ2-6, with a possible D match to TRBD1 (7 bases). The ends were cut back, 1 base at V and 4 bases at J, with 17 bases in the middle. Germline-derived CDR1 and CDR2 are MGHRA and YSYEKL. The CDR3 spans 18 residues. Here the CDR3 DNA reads TGCGCCAGCAGCCAAGTTATCAGGGGGGTAAGAGGGGCCAACGTCCTGACTTTC. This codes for CASSQVIRGVRGANVLTF.

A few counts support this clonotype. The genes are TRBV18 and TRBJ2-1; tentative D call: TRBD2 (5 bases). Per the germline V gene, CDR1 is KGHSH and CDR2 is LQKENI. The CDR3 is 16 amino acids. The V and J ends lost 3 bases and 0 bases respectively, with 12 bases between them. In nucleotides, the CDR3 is TGTGCCAGCTCACCCACCGGGAAAAGCTCCTACAATGAGCAGTTCTTC. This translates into CASSPTGKSSYNEQFF.

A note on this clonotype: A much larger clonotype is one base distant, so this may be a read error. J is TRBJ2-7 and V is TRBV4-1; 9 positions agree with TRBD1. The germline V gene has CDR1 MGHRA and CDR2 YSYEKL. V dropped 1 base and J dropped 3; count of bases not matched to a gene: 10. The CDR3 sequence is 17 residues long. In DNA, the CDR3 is TGCGCCAGCAGCCAAGTTGGAACAGGGGGCGGCTACTACGAGCAGTACGTC. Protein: CASSQVGTGGGYYEQYV.

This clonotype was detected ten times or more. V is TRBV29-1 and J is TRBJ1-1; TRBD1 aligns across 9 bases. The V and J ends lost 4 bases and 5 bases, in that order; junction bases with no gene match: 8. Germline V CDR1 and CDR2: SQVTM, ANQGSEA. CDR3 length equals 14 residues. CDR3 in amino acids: CSVVTGGKITEAFF. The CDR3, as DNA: TGCAGCGTTGTCACAGGGGGCAAGATAACTGAAGCTTTCTTT.

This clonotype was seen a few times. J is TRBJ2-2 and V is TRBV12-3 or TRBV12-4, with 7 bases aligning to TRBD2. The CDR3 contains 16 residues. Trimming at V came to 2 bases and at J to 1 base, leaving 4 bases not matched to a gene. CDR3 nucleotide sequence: TGTGCCAGCAGTTTATGGGGGAGGGGGAACACCGGGGAGCTGTTTTTT. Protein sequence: CASSLWGRGNTGELFF.